This paragraph covers one T cell receptor beta chain sequence. The data were taken from a study of cytomegalovirus exposure and HLA in healthy donors. Assay: immunoSEQ multiplex PCR; the TCRdb copy retains only in-frame clones and omits some. The repertoire holds 130,000 to 150,000 clones, with approximately 90% as singletons. Trimming stripped 8 bases from V and 7 bases from J, with 14 bases between. Germline V gives CDR1 MNHNY, CDR2 SVGAGI (reference sequence). This CDR3 has 13 residues. Sequencing was done on a sample of PBMCs. The clonotype originates from a young man in good health and CMV-seronegative. This chain links TRBV6-6 with TRBJ2-2, with TRBD1 as a possible D gene (5 bases). The CDR3 DNA reads as TGTGCCAGCCGAAAGGGGCCCATCGGGGAGCTGTTTTTT. Its protein product is CASRKGPIGELFF.